This entry concerns a single T cell receptor (beta chain). Its specificity is not known. These data belong to a study of OX40 agonist ivuxolimab in advanced cancers. As for the study in general: All patients had ivuxolimab intravenously every 2 weeks at 0.01 to 10 mg/kg. Earlier anti-PD-1, anti-PD-L1 or anti-CTLA-4 therapy was permitted; over 35% had received some. Partial responses occurred in Three dose-escalation patients, one with hepatocellular carcinoma and two with cutaneous melanoma.

TCRdb's table, derived via immunoSEQ multiplex PCR, lists solely in-frame clones and lacks some. The table records approximately 80,000 clones, around nine tenths of them present only once. The CDR3 extends over 15 amino acids. Trimming cost V 1 base and J 5 bases; bases outside gene matches: 5. Germline V gene data show CDR1 as MGHRA and CDR2 as YSYEKL. Findings and limits, study-wide: Relative to CD4+, CD8+ T cells held more expanded clones on average.

The starting material was CD4+ or CD8+ T cells sorted from blood, obtained in a trial of the OX40 agonist ivuxolimab. V usage is TRBV4-1 and J usage is TRBJ2-1, with 7 bases identical to TRBD1. The clonotype was recovered from an adult with an advanced solid tumor such as melanoma, head and neck, liver or kidney cancer. CDR3 region: CASSQGQGADNEQFF. DNA for the CDR3: TGCGCCAGCAGCCAAGGACAGGGAGCAGACAATGAGCAGTTCTTC.